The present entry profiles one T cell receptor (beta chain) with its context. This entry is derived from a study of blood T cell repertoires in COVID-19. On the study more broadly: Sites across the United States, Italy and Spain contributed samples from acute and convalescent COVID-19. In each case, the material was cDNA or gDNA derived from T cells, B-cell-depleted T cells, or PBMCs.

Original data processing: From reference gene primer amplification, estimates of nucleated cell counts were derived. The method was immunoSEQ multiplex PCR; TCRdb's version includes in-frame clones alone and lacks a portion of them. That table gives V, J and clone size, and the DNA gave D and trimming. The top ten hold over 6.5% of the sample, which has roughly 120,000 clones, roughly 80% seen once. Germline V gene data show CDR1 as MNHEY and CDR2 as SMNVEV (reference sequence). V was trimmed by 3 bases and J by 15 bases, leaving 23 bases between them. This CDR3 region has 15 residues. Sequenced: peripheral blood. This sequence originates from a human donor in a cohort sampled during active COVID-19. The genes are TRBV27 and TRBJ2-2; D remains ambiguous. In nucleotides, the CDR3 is TGTGCCAGCAGTTTTCGATTTCGAGCCACGAATGAGATGTTTTTT. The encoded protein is CASSFRFRATNEMFF.